This T cell receptor beta chain was profiled in a study of shared clonotypes between healthy human individuals (dated by TCRdb to the early 2020s). As for the study more broadly: The cohort included three men and a couple of women between 18 and 49 years of age. For each donor, CD4 naive and CD4 memory were each run on three plates, CD8 naive on two plates, and CD8 memory on one plate. To estimate repertoire size and how much clonotype sharing occurs between individuals, the study deeply sequenced the blood TCR repertoires of 4 to 6 healthy adults. Libraries were prepared and TCR repertoires were sequenced by different laboratories using diverse techniques, in order to increase sequencing depth and limit assay-specific biases. Between about 0.94 and 10 billion PBMCs per donor were obtained by leukapheresis. General conclusions and limits of the study: Incomplete sequencing was indicated by rarefaction of sorted-subset datasets, despite the large sequencing depth. When a few donors were compared, the shared fraction of clonotypes was roughly 4.8% for naive CD4, more than 3% for naive CD8, 2.3% for memory CD4, and around 0.4% for memory CD8. Because the study included only a small number of donors, the genetic and exposure-history diversity represented was limited. Sampling was limited to blood, and TCR repertoires in tissue likely differ from TCR repertoires in blood. Estimated clonotype richness was generally larger for naive than for memory subsets. Compared with non-shared clonotypes, the clonotypes found in all four sorted-subset donors had higher generation probabilities. Pairwise subsampling led to the expectation that sequencing depth would affect the degree of clonotype sharing among donors.

Reading the germline V gene gives CDR1 SGHTA and CDR2 FQGNSA. The CDR3 has 14 amino acids, counting the end cysteine and phenylalanine. Left in the record is the CDR3 DNA by itself, 42 bases read in frame from the first base. V is cut by 2 bases and J by 6 bases, and the space between the germline ends is 13 bases. Donors were healthy HIV-negative adults with no recently reported acute infections or vaccinations. Only Caucasian adults living in Nashville, Tennessee, USA were represented among the donors. CD4+ T cells were enriched by magnetic negative selection, after which naive cells were positively selected on CD45RA and the negative fraction was taken as the memory subset. After blood collection by leukapheresis, PBMCs were isolated using Ficoll-Histopaque density gradient centrifugation and then cryopreserved in the vapor phase of liquid nitrogen. Purity and quantity of every magnetically sorted T cell population were checked by analytical flow cytometry. Genomic DNA was isolated from each sorted fraction and quantified by UV absorbance on a Nanodrop 2000c.

Using the deep immunoSEQ assay, TCR CDR3 regions were amplified from genomic DNA by multiplex PCR. Extracted genomic DNA from each cell subset was spread evenly across all wells of several immunoSEQ 96-well plates, with each plate serving as a replicate. For sorted subsets, about 200 ng genomic DNA, equal to 30,000 or so T cell genomes, was loaded into each replicate PCR. Purified libraries were measured with a Qubit 3.0 fluorometer, size-checked on a Bioanalyzer 2100, and measured again with the KAPA Library Quantification kit. Every immunoSEQ 96-well plate was sequenced on a separate single-read 150-cycle Illumina NextSeq 550 flow cell. The authors' pipeline ran thus. Because only junctional sequences without quality scores were contained in the immunoSEQ output, filtering matching that applied to full-length reads could not be performed. To assign V/J genes and CDR3, sequences were annotated against IMGT germline references using PyIR, a Python wrapper for IgBLAST v1.9. Reads were removed for weak V/J assignments (E-value above 1e-6), missing CDR3, stop codons, out-of-frame junctions, or ambiguous translated residues. V3J clonotypes were defined as sequences sharing an identical inferred V gene, J gene, and CDR3 amino acid sequence. Percentage overlap between repertoires was computed as shared unique clonotypes divided by the size of the smaller repertoire. Repertoire richness was assessed with RTK rarefaction, the Chao1 estimator, and Recon v2.1 estimates of unobserved clonotypes. Generation probabilities were computed with OLGA for all TCRbeta clonotypes obtained by the gDNA method from a handful of donors. TCRdb limited this immuneACCESS table to in-frame rearrangements with V and J called. A share of clones is missing; checked studies link under half to unresolved V genes, and the rest is unexplained. V and J calls plus clone size are reproduced from that table; the DNA served to infer D and trimming. The sample contains fewer than 3 million clones, 92% of them found a single time. The ten largest clones take up approximately 0.4% of the sample.

Note on this clone: Its specific antigen is unknown. The record has no base qualities; no much larger clone is one base away.

The sequence derives from a man younger than 35 in good health. Some clones in this sample may be carry-over from other donors' samples. The sequenced material came from naive CD4+ T cells from PBMCs. The sample's cell subset or site label, in plain terms: CD45RA+ positively selected. The chain links TRBV7-2 with TRBJ1-2; the D gene remains uncertain. Read as DNA, the sequence is TGTGCCAGCAGCTTACGTTGGGCGACTGATGGCTACACCTTC. This encodes CASSLRWATDGYTF.